This TCR beta chain was identified during a study of shared clonotypes between healthy human individuals. Study-wide findings and caveats: Sharing across four donors was seen in approximately 5.2% of naive CD4 clonotypes. On the whole, naive subsets had larger estimated richness than memory subsets had.

To note about this clone: Its target is not known.

This CDR3 spans 12 amino acids. Deletions cut 4 bases from V and 5 bases from J, with 9 bases between. Germline V gives CDR1 SGHKS, CDR2 YYEKEE (reference sequence). The authors split each subset's genomic DNA evenly across several immunoSEQ plates. The assay was immunoSEQ multiplex PCR, and TCRdb's table has in-frame clones only and misses some. The sample has about 1.5 million clones; roughly 96% are singletons. The rearrangement uses TRBV5-5 and TRBJ2-5; D is uncertain. Sequences were obtained from naive CD4+ T cells sorted from blood. Sample subset: CD45RA+ positively selected. This TCR came from a man aged 25 to 40 in good health. DNA for the CDR3: TGTGCCAGCAGCCGATGGGCGGAGACCCAGTACTTC. This gives the protein CASSRWAETQYF.